Shown below are 5 T cell receptor beta chains from a single sample sequenced in a study of monozygotic twins with inflammatory bowel disease. For each CDR3 protein, TCRdb gives one entry from its re-call of the 5' RACE reads, without DNA. This table holds roughly 160,000 distinct CDR3 sequences. Specimen: blood. All receptors derive from a human donor with ulcerative colitis or Crohn's disease, or a healthy co-twin of an affected twin (not recorded which).

The chain combines TRBV28 with TRBJ1-4; TCRdb's D call, TRBD1, is unchecked because there is no DNA. Germline V gene sequence: CDR1 MDHEN, CDR2 SYDVKM. The CDR3 spans 15 residues. The CDR3 loop reads CASVSPGRGNEKLFF.

V usage is TRBV30 and J usage is TRBJ1-6; TCRdb indicates TRBD1, and absent DNA this call remains unverified. Germline V gene data show CDR1 as GTSNPN and CDR2 as SVGIG (reference sequence). The CDR3 is 12 amino acids. CDR3 sequence reads: CAWDPGNSPLHF.

This chain links TRBV5-4 with TRBJ2-2. The CDR3 length is 14 residues. Per the germline V gene, CDR1 is SGHNT and CDR2 is YYREEE (reference sequence). Here the CDR3 reads CASSLESNTGELFF.

CDR3 sequence reads: CASSFETGYGYTF. V usage is TRBV5-1 and J usage is TRBJ1-2; there is no DNA to check the TCRdb D call of TRBD1. The germline CDR1 and CDR2 sequences are SGHRS and YFSETQ. This CDR3 is built from 13 residues.

The chain employs TRBV4-1 and TRBJ2-1. Germline V gene sequence: CDR1 MGHRA, CDR2 YSYEKL. CDR3 size: 12 residues. The CDR3 sequence is CASSVPYNEQFF.